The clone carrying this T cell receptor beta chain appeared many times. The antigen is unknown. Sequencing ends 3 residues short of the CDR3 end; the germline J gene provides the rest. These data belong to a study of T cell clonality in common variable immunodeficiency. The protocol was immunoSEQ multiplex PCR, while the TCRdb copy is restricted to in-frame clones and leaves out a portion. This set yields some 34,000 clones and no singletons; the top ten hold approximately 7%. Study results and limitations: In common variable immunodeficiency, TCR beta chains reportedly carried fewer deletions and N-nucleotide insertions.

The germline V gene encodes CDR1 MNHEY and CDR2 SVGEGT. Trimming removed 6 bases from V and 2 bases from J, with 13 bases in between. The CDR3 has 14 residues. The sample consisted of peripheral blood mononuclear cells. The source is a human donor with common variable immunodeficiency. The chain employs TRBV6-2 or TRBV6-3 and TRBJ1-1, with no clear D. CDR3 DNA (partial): TGTGCCAGCAGACTATCCTACGGCAACACTGAA. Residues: CASRLSYGNTE. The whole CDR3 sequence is CASRLSYGNTEAFF.